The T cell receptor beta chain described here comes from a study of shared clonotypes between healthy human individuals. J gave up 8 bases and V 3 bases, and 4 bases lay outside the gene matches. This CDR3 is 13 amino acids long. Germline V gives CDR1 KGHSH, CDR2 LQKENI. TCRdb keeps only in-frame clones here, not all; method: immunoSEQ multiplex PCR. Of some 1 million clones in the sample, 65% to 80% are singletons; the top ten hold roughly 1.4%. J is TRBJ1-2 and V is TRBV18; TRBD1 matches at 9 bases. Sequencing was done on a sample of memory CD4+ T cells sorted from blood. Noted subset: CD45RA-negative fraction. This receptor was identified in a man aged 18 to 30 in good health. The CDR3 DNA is TGTGCCAGCTCACCCTTGGGGACAGGGGGCTACACCTTC. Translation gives CASSPLGTGGYTF.